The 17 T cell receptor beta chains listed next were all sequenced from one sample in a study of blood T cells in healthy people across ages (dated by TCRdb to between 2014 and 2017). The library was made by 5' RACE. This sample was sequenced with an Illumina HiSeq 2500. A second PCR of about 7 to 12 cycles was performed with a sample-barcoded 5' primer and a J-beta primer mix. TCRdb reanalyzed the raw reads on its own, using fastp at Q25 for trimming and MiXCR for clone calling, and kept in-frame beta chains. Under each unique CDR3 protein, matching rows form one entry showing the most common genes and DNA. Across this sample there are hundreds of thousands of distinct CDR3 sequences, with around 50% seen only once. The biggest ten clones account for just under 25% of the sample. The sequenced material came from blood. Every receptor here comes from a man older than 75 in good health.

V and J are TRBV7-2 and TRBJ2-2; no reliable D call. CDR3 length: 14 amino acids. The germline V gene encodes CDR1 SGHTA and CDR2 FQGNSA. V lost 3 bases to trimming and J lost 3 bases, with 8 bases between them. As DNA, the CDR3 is TGTGCCAGCAGCTTGAGCTTTTACACCGGGGAGCTGTTTTTT. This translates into CASSLSFYTGELFF.

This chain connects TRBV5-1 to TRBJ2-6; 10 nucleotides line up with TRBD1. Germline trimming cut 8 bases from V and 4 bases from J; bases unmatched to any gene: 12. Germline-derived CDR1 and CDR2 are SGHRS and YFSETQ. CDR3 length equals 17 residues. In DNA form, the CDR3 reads TGCGCCAGTTCGAGGACAGGGGGGATATCCGGGGCCAACGTCCTGACTTTC. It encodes CASSRTGGISGANVLTF.

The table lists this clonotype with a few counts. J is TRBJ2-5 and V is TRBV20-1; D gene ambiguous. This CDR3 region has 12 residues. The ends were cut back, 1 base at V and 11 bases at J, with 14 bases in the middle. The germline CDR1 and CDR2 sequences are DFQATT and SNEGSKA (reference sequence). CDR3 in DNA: TGCAGTGCTAGAGGTCTGTTTGATGAGCAGTACTTC. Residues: CSARGLFDEQYF.

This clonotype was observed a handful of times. CDR3 DNA sequence: TGTGCCAGCAGACCGACAGGGCGCTCCTACGAGCAGTACTTC. Translating it yields CASRPTGRSYEQYF. The chain couples TRBV6-2 or TRBV6-3 to TRBJ2-7; 7 bases fit TRBD1. The CDR3 has 14 amino acids. Germline-derived CDR1 and CDR2 are MNHEY and SVGEGT. Unmatched junction bases numbered 5, after V lost 6 bases and J lost 0 bases.

Written as DNA, the CDR3 is TGTGCCAGCAGGAACTCCGGGACCGAGGATTACGAGCAGTACTTC. Translated: CASRNSGTEDYEQYF. This chain links TRBV3-1 with TRBJ2-7; the D call may be TRBD1 or TRBD2 (5 bases each). The V end was cut by 6 bases, the J end by 4 bases, with 19 bases between. The CDR3 consists of 15 residues. Germline lookup yields CDR1 LGHDT and CDR2 YNNKEL (reference sequence).

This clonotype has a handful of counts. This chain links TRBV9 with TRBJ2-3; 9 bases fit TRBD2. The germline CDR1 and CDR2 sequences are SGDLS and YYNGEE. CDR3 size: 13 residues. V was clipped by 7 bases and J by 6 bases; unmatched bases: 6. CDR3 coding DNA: TGTGCCAGCGGTAGCGGGGGCCGTGATACGCAGTATTTT. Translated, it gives CASGSGGRDTQYF.

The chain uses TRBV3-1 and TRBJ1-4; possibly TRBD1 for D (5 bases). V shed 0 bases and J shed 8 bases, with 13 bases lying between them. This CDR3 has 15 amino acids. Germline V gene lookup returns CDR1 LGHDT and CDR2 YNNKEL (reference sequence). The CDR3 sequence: CASSQDGANLEKLFF. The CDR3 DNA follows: TGTGCCAGCAGCCAAGATGGGGCAAACCTAGAAAAACTGTTTTTT.

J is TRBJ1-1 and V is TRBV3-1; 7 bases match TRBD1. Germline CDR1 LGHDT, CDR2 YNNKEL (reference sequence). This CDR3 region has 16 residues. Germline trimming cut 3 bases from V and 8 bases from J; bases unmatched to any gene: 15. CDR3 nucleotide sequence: TGTGCCAGCAGCCACTACAGGACAGGAGCGGTCACGGAAGCTTTCTTT. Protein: CASSHYRTGAVTEAFF.

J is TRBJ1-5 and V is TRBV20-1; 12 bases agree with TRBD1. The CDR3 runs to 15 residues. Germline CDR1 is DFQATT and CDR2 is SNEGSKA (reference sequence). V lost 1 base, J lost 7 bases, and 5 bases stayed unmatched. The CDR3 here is CSARVRDRGQQPQHF. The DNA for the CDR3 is TGCAGTGCTAGAGTACGGGACAGGGGGCAACAGCCCCAGCATTTT.

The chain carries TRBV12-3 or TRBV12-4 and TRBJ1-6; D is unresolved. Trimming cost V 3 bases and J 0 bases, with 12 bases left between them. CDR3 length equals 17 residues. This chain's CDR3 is CASSFVALSSYNSPLHF. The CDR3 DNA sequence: TGTGCCAGCAGTTTCGTGGCGCTGAGCTCCTATAATTCACCCCTCCACTTT.

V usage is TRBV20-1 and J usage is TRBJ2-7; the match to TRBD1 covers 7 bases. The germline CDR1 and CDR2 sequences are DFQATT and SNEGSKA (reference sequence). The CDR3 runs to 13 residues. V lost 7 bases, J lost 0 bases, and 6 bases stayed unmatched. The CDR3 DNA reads TGCAGTGTTTTAGACAGGGCCTCCTACGAGCAGTACTTC. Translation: CSVLDRASYEQYF.

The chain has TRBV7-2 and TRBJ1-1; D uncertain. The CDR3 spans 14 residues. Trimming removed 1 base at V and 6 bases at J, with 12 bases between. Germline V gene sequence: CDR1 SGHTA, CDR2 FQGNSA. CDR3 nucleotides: TGTGCCAGCAGCTTAGACGCCTCTTCGGCTGAAGCTTTCTTT. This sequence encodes CASSLDASSAEAFF.

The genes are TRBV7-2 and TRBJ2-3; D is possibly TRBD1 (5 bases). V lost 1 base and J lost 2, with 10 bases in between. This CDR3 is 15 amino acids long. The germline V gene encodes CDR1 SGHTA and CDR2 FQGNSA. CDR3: CASSLVGHYTDTQYF. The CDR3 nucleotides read TGTGCCAGCAGCTTAGTCGGACACTACACAGATACGCAGTATTTT.

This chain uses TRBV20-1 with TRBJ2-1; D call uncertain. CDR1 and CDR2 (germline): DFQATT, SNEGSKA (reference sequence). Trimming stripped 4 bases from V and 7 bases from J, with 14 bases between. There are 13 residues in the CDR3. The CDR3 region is CSAKTSGRNEQFF. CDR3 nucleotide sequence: TGCAGTGCTAAAACCAGTGGCCGTAATGAGCAGTTCTTC.

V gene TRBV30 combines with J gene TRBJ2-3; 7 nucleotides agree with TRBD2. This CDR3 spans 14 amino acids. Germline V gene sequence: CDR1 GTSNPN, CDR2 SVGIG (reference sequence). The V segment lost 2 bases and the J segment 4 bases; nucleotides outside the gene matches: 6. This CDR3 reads CAWSLSRGSDTQYF. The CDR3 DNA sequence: TGTGCCTGGAGTCTGTCGCGGGGGTCAGATACGCAGTATTTT. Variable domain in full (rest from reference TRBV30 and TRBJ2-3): SQTIHQWPATLVQPVGSPLSLECTVEGTSNPNLYWYRQAAGRGLQLLFYSVGIGQISSEVPQNLSASRPQDRQFILSSKKLLLSDSGFYLCAWSLSRGSDTQYFGPGTRLTVL.

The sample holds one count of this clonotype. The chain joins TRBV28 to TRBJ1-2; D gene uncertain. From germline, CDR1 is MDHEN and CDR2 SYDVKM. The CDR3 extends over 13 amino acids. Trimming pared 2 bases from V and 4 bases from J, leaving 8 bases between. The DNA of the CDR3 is TGTGCCAGCAGTTTAAAAGGTCTCTATGGCTACACCTTC. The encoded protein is CASSLKGLYGYTF.

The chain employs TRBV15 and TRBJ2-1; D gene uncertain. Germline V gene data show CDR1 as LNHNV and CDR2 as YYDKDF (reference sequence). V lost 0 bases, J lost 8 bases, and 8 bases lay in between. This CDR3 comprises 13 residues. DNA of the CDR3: TGTGCCACCAGCAGAGACGGCCTCGATGAGCAGTTCTTC. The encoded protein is CATSRDGLDEQFF.